Each of the 21 T cell receptor beta chains below was sequenced from the same sample in a study of control samples from healthy donors and cancer patients. The table came from immunoSEQ multiplex PCR; TCRdb's copy has only in-frame clones and leaves some out. The sample records 70,000 to 90,000 clones, 90% to 95% being singletons. Input material: blood. Receptor source: a woman aged 18-30 years in good health.

This rearrangement joins TRBV7-2 to TRBJ1-2; D gene unclear. Germline values: CDR1 SGHTA, CDR2 FQGNSA. V was clipped by 3 bases and J by 0 bases, with 5 bases between them. The CDR3 loop spans 13 amino acids. This CDR3 is CASSFGTNYGYTF. The CDR3 DNA reads TGTGCCAGCAGCTTCGGGACTAACTATGGCTACACCTTC. The full variable domain, rest sourced from reference TRBV7-2 and TRBJ1-2, is GAGVSQSPSNKVTEKGKDVELRCDPISGHTALYWYRQSLGQGLEFLIYFQGNSAPDKSGLPSDRFSAERTGGSVSTLTIQRTQQEDSAVYLCASSFGTNYGYTFGSGTRLTVV.

This sequence joins TRBV5-6 and TRBJ2-3; D might be TRBD2 (6 bases). The CDR3 extends over 16 amino acids. Between the trimmed V and J ends, which lost 1 base and 2 bases, there was a span of 14 bases. Germline V lookup: CDR1 SGHDT, CDR2 YYEEEE. The CDR3 region has the DNA TGTGCCAGCAGCTTGAGGGTGGCGGGGACCACAGATACGCAGTATTTT. It translates to CASSLRVAGTTDTQYF.

The chain couples TRBV28 to TRBJ1-1, with D perhaps matching TRBD1 (5 bases). Looked up from germline, CDR1 is MDHEN and CDR2 is SYDVKM. The CDR3 runs to 12 residues. Between the trimmed V and J ends, which lost 6 bases and 1 base, there was a span of 6 bases. CDR3 in DNA: TGTGCCAGCAGAAGGGGGAACACTGAAGCTTTCTTT. This sequence encodes CASRRGNTEAFF.

The chain recombines TRBV9 with TRBJ1-1; 8 bases align to TRBD1. This CDR3 has 15 residues. Germline CDR1 reads SGDLS; CDR2 reads YYNGEE. Unmatched junction bases numbered 5, after V lost 0 bases and J lost 4 bases. The CDR3 bases are TGTGCCAGCAGCGTAGCTACGGACAGGGCCACTGAAGCTTTCTTT. Amino acids: CASSVATDRATEAFF.

The CDR3, as DNA: TGCGCCAGCAAGAGGGCCCTGTCTGGGGCCAACGTCCTGACTTTC. It is translated as CASKRALSGANVLTF. This rearrangement joins TRBV5-1 to TRBJ2-6; D perhaps matches TRBD2 (5 bases). CDR1 is SGHRS and CDR2 is YFSETQ in the germline V gene. Deletions cut 6 bases from V and 1 base from J, with 11 bases between. This CDR3 has 15 residues.

V usage is TRBV20-1 and J usage is TRBJ1-5; D call uncertain. Between the trimmed V and J ends, which lost 7 bases and 6 bases, there was a span of 7 bases. This CDR3 comprises 10 residues. The germline CDR1 and CDR2 sequences are DFQATT and SNEGSKA (reference sequence). Here the CDR3 DNA reads TGCAGTGGGGGAGGTCAGCCCCAGCATTTT. Its protein is CSGGGQPQHF.

This clone was counted only a few times. Other DNA sequences in the sample encode the same CDR3. The CDR3 reads CASSLSGSGGEQYF. The CDR3 DNA is TGTGCCAGCAGCTTAAGCGGGTCAGGGGGGGAGCAGTACTTC. This rearrangement joins TRBV7-9 to TRBJ2-7; possible D gene TRBD1, 7 bases. Germline V gene sequence: CDR1 SEHNR, CDR2 FQNEAQ (reference sequence). The CDR3 has 14 amino acids. The V end lost 2 bases, the J end lost 7 bases, and 15 bases lay between the germline ends.

This sequence joins TRBV2 and TRBJ2-3, with no clear D. The germline gives CDR1 SNHLY, CDR2 FYNNEI. The CDR3 extends over 14 amino acids. V was shortened by 7 bases and J by 0 bases, with 11 bases between the two germline ends. CDR3 DNA: TGTGCCAGCATGGTTCTCTACAGCACAGATACGCAGTATTTT. Its protein product is CASMVLYSTDTQYF.

The gene calls are TRBV28 and TRBJ2-7; D tentatively fits TRBD1 or TRBD2 (5 bases each). Trimming removed 8 bases from V and 2 bases from J, with 13 bases in between. This CDR3 region has 13 residues. Per the germline V gene, CDR1 is MDHEN and CDR2 is SYDVKM. CDR3 coding DNA: TGTGCCAGCGCCTGGGGGAGTACCTACGAGCAGTACTTC. As protein: CASAWGSTYEQYF.

This clone was seen a single time. DNA of the CDR3: TGCGCCAGCAGCTTGGGACAGGGGGCAAACACCGGGGAGCTGTTTTTT. It yields the protein CASSLGQGANTGELFF. The chain recombines TRBV5-1 with TRBJ2-2; 10 bases agree with TRBD1. CDR1 and CDR2 from the germline V gene are SGHRS and YFSETQ. The junction had 1 base not matched to a gene; V was cut back by 0 bases and J by 2 bases. This CDR3 comprises 16 residues.

V and J are TRBV6-5 and TRBJ2-2; perhaps D is TRBD1 or TRBD2 (5 bases each). CDR3 length equals 14 residues. CDR1 is MNHEY, CDR2 SVGAGI, per germline. V lost 6 bases and J 6 bases, leaving 14 bases between the germline ends. This CDR3 reads CASRRIGDAGELFF. The CDR3 DNA reads TGTGCCAGCAGGCGGATCGGGGACGCCGGGGAGCTGTTTTTT.

The J gene is TRBJ1-6, the V gene TRBV18; no clear D. The V end lost 3 bases, the J end lost 6 bases, and 3 bases lay between the germline ends. Germline CDR1 and CDR2: KGHSH and LQKENI. This CDR3 contains 12 residues. The CDR3 here is CASSPLNSPLHF. CDR3 in DNA: TGTGCCAGCTCACCGCTTAATTCACCCCTCCACTTT.

CDR3 loop: CAITTSGSPDTQYF. The CDR3 nucleotides read TGTGCCATCACAACTAGCGGGAGTCCGGATACGCAGTATTTT. The genes are TRBV10-3 and TRBJ2-3; the match to TRBD2 covers 11 bases. Germline V lookup: CDR1 ENHRY, CDR2 SYGVKD. The V segment lost 7 bases and the J segment 6 bases; nucleotides outside the gene matches: 6. The CDR3 runs to 14 residues.

The chain carries TRBV28 and TRBJ1-4; the D is unclear. V was shortened by 0 bases and J by 7 bases, with 9 bases between the two germline ends. In germline, CDR1 is MDHEN, CDR2 SYDVKM. There are 14 residues in the CDR3. CDR3 loop: CASSLWGGSEKLFF. The CDR3 DNA sequence: TGTGCCAGCAGTTTATGGGGCGGGAGTGAAAAACTGTTTTTT.

J is TRBJ1-5 and V is TRBV19; D remains unclear. The CDR3 is made up of 13 amino acids. Trimming removed 7 bases from V and 7 bases from J, with 14 bases in between. Germline V gives CDR1 LNHDA, CDR2 SQIVND (reference sequence). The CDR3 is CASTHDPNQPQHF. The DNA of the CDR3 is TGTGCCAGTACCCACGATCCGAACCAGCCCCAGCATTTT.

This clone appeared a single time. V and J are TRBV7-9 and TRBJ1-3; 7 positions agree with TRBD1. Germline trimming cut 4 bases from V and 0 bases from J; bases unmatched to any gene: 6. Germline values: CDR1 SEHNR, CDR2 FQNEAQ (reference sequence). This CDR3 is built from 16 residues. CDR3 amino acids: CASSSGTVSSGNTIYF. The CDR3 nucleotides are TGTGCCAGCAGCTCCGGGACAGTCAGCTCTGGAAACACCATATATTTT. Full variable domain (missing parts from reference TRBV7-9 and TRBJ1-3): DTGVSQNPRHKITKRGQNVTFRCDPISEHNRLYWYRQTLGQGPEFLTYFQNEAQLEKSRLLSDRFSAERPKGSFSTLEIQRTEQGDSAMYLCASSSGTVSSGNTIYFGEGSWLTVV.

The gene calls are TRBV7-3 and TRBJ2-2; D perhaps matches TRBD2 (6 bases). The ends were cut back, 5 bases at V and 2 bases at J, with 18 bases in the middle. Germline V gives CDR1 SGHTA, CDR2 FQGTGA. This CDR3 has 17 residues. The DNA of the CDR3 is TGTGCCAGCAGCGGGAGGTCTGGCAGCCTAAACACCGGGGAGCTGTTTTTT. Translated: CASSGRSGSLNTGELFF.

The chain carries TRBV11-1 and TRBJ2-5; D possibly corresponds to TRBD2 (7 bases). V was shortened by 5 bases and J by 4 bases, with 11 bases between the two germline ends. CDR1 SGHAT and CDR2 FQDESV come from the germline V gene (reference sequence). The CDR3 covers 13 residues. DNA for the CDR3: TGTGCCAGCAGCCCGAGGGGGGGAGAGACCCAGTACTTC. It encodes CASSPRGGETQYF.

The gene calls are TRBV19 and TRBJ1-1, with no clear D. V lost 8 bases, J lost 6 bases, and 10 bases lay in between. The germline V gene has CDR1 LNHDA and CDR2 SQIVND (reference sequence). This CDR3 is 11 amino acids long. CDR3 sequence (DNA): TGTGCCAGTGGGAGGTGGGCTGAAGCTTTCTTT. Translation gives CASGRWAEAFF.

The chain couples TRBV11-2 to TRBJ2-7; 7 bases align to TRBD1. V dropped 5 bases and J dropped 6; count of bases not matched to a gene: 7. Germline CDR1 is SGHAT and CDR2 is FQNNGV. The CDR3 length is 13 residues. The CDR3 here is CASSLTGELEQYF. The CDR3 DNA follows: TGTGCCAGCAGCCTAACAGGGGAACTCGAGCAGTACTTC. Filled out from reference TRBV11-2 and TRBJ2-7, the complete variable domain reads EAGVAQSPRYKIIEKRQSVAFWCNPISGHATLYWYQQILGQGPKLLIQFQNNGVVDDSQLPKDRFSAERLKGVDSTLKIQPAKLEDSAVYLCASSLTGELEQYFGPGTRLTVT.

This rearrangement joins TRBV28 to TRBJ2-1; 9 nucleotides match TRBD2. V lost 3 bases and J lost 0; bases outside the gene matches: 0. The germline V gene has CDR1 MDHEN and CDR2 SYDVKM. This CDR3 comprises 15 residues. This chain's CDR3 is CASSFSGSSYNEQFF. CDR3 sequence (DNA): TGTGCCAGCAGTTTTAGCGGGAGCTCCTACAATGAGCAGTTCTTC.